Described below is a single T cell receptor (beta chain) sequence and its context. This record comes from a study of T cell responses to AZD1222 COVID-19 vaccine. Generated by immunoSEQ multiplex PCR, the TCRdb table keeps only in-frame clones and is missing some. Of 85,000 to 130,000 clones in the sample, 93% were seen once. This receptor was obtained from an adult in good health. Sequenced here: peripheral blood, sampled on day 0 of AZD1222 vaccination.

The CDR3 nucleotides are TGTGCCAGCAGTTCCCTACAATTTGGCGGGCTTGAGACCCAGTACTTC. Protein: CASSSLQFGGLETQYF. The chain is built from TRBV28 and TRBJ2-5; weak D call: TRBD2 (5 bases). The length of the CDR3 is 16 residues. CDR1 and CDR2 (germline): MDHEN, SYDVKM. V lost 4 bases to trimming and J lost 5 bases, with 20 bases between them.